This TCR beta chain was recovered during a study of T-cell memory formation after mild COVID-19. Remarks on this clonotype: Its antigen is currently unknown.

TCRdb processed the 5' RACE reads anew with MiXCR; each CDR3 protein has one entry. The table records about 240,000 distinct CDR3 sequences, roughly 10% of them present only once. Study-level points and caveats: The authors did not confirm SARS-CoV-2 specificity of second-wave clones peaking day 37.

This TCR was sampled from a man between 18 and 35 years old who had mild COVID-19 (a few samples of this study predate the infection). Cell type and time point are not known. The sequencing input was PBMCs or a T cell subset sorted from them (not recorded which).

This CDR3 is CASSTGTGLSSGANVLTF. As DNA, the CDR3 is TGTGCCAGCTCCACCGGGACAGGGCTCTCCTCTGGGGCCAACGTCCTGACTTTC. This chain joins TRBV12-3 or TRBV12-4 and TRBJ2-6, with 9 bases identical to TRBD1. Losses at the gene ends were 8 bases for V and 0 bases for J; bases not matched to a gene: 11. The CDR3 covers 18 residues.